The 16 T cell receptor beta chains below were found in one sample sequenced in a study of T cell responses to AZD1222 COVID-19 vaccine. Sequencing used immunoSEQ multiplex PCR; TCRdb keeps in-frame clones, though not all of them. Among approximately 150,000 clones listed, roughly 92% were seen once. The sequencing used peripheral blood, collected 28 days after the second AZD1222 dose. The receptors derive from an adult who received the AZD1222 COVID-19 vaccine.

The J gene is TRBJ1-5, the V gene TRBV5-1; D not resolved. The V gene's germline CDR1 is SGHRS and CDR2 YFSETQ. The CDR3 is made up of 13 amino acids. Trimming left V 3 bases short and J 10 bases short, with 14 bases between. CDR3 nucleotide sequence: TGCGCCAGCAGCTACGACGGTGGCGGACCCCAGCATTTT. This sequence encodes CASSYDGGGPQHF.

This rearrangement joins TRBV27 to TRBJ2-2; D is unclear. Germline CDR1 reads MNHEY; CDR2 reads SMNVEV (reference sequence). The V gene lost 7 bases and the J gene lost 0 bases, with 9 bases spanning the gap. This CDR3 region has 14 residues. The chain's CDR3 is CASKWAANTGELFF. As DNA, the CDR3 is TGTGCCAGCAAATGGGCAGCGAACACCGGGGAGCTGTTTTTT.

The V and J genes are TRBV14 and TRBJ1-4, with 7 nucleotides matching TRBD1. The CDR3 contains 15 residues. Losses at the gene ends were 5 bases for V and 7 bases for J; bases not matched to a gene: 10. Germline CDR1 is SGHDN and CDR2 is FVKESK. The CDR3 loop is CASSEHTGVREKLFF. The DNA of the CDR3 is TGTGCCAGCAGCGAACACACAGGGGTCCGTGAAAAACTGTTTTTT.

This clone was observed once. The chain links TRBV2 to TRBJ1-2, with a possible D match to TRBD1 (6 bases). Germline V lookup: CDR1 SNHLY, CDR2 FYNNEI. Trimming shortened V by 2 bases and J by 3 bases, and 16 bases separated the two germline ends. CDR3 length: 16 amino acids. The DNA of the CDR3 is TGTGCCAGCAGTGAATTTTGGGCAGGGGCCGACTATGGCTACACCTTC. Protein sequence: CASSEFWAGADYGYTF.

The genes are TRBV6-2 or TRBV6-3 and TRBJ1-5, with D uncertain. The V end lost 4 bases, the J end lost 4 bases, and 8 bases lay between the germline ends. CDR3 length: 13 amino acids. Germline V gives CDR1 MNHEY, CDR2 SVGEGT. CDR3 nucleotide sequence: TGTGCCAGCAGTTGGACGGTGAATCAGCCCCAGCATTTT. This gives the protein CASSWTVNQPQHF.

The chain carries TRBV6-2 or TRBV6-3 and TRBJ2-2; 9 nucleotides line up with TRBD1. CDR3 size: 15 residues. The V and J ends lost 4 bases and 6 bases, in that order; junction bases with no gene match: 6. Germline-derived CDR1 and CDR2 are MNHEY and SVGEGT. This chain's CDR3 is CASSSAGQGAGELFF. The CDR3 nucleotides are TGTGCCAGCAGTTCCGCGGGACAGGGAGCCGGGGAGCTGTTTTTT.

This rearrangement joins TRBV6-5 to TRBJ1-6; no reliable D call. Trimming took off 10 bases at V and 3 bases at J, with 10 bases between the two ends. CDR3 length: 13 residues. CDR1 MNHEY and CDR2 SVGAGI come from the germline V gene. The CDR3 bases are TGTGCCATAGCCGATTACTATAATTCACCCCTCCACTTT. Its translation is CAIADYYNSPLHF.

The chain links TRBV5-5 to TRBJ2-1; weak D call: TRBD2 (5 bases). The CDR3 is 15 residues long. Trimming shortened V by 4 bases and J by 3 bases, and 14 bases separated the two germline ends. Looked up from germline, CDR1 is SGHKS and CDR2 is YYEKEE (reference sequence). The CDR3 bases are TGTGCCAGCAGCCTCCAGGAGGCGATCTACAATGAGCAGTTCTTC. Encoded protein: CASSLQEAIYNEQFF.

The chain links TRBV28 to TRBJ1-5, with 7 bases aligning to TRBD1. In germline, CDR1 is MDHEN, CDR2 SYDVKM. The CDR3 extends over 16 amino acids. V lost 5 bases, J lost 0 bases, and 7 bases stayed unmatched. The CDR3 sequence is CASSPPGQNSNQPQHF. CDR3 bases: TGTGCCAGCAGTCCTCCGGGACAGAATAGCAATCAGCCCCAGCATTTT.

This clone came up a few times. The rearrangement links TRBV18 to TRBJ1-1; 9 nucleotides align to TRBD1. The CDR3 runs to 15 residues. The germline V gene has CDR1 KGHSH and CDR2 LQKENI. The V gene end was trimmed by 6 bases and the J gene end by 3 bases; junction bases not matched to a gene: 8. CDR3 nucleotide sequence: TGTGCCAGCTCGCGCCGACAGGGGGTGGACACTGAAGCTTTCTTT. It yields the protein CASSRRQGVDTEAFF.

V and J are TRBV5-4 and TRBJ1-2; 9 nucleotides line up with TRBD1. In germline, CDR1 is SGHNT, CDR2 YYREEE (reference sequence). Unmatched junction bases numbered 6, after V lost 4 bases and J lost 2 bases. The length of the CDR3 is 15 residues. The CDR3 is CASSRTGVSNYGYTF. The CDR3 nucleotides read TGTGCCAGCAGCCGGACAGGGGTTTCGAACTATGGCTACACCTTC.

The table lists this clone with a count of one. The genes are TRBV4-1 and TRBJ2-5, with D uncertain. Trimming took 0 bases from V and 5 from J, leaving 19 bases between them. CDR3 length: 17 residues. The germline gives CDR1 MGHRA, CDR2 YSYEKL. CDR3 amino acids: CASSQDRGDVKRETQYF. The CDR3 DNA follows: TGCGCCAGCAGCCAAGATCGAGGAGACGTAAAGAGGGAGACCCAGTACTTC.

The rearrangement links TRBV27 to TRBJ1-6; the D is unclear. This CDR3 region has 15 residues. From germline, CDR1 is MNHEY and CDR2 SMNVEV (reference sequence). The germline V and J ends were trimmed by 7 bases and 0 bases, with 10 bases remaining between them. DNA for the CDR3: TGTGCCAGCAAGATCAGGAGCTCCTATAATTCACCCCTCCACTTT. This gives the protein CASKIRSSYNSPLHF.

The chain employs TRBV27 and TRBJ1-5; D is ambiguous. The CDR3 totals 15 residues. V was clipped by 3 bases and J by 7 bases, with 16 bases between them. The germline V gene encodes CDR1 MNHEY and CDR2 SMNVEV (reference sequence). CDR3 DNA: TGTGCCAGCAGTTTGAAGGCACGGGGTTTGCAGCCCCAGCATTTT. It translates to CASSLKARGLQPQHF.

This clone was detected once. This sequence joins TRBV10-2 and TRBJ1-2, with 8 bases that match TRBD1. V lost 6 bases and J lost 1; bases outside the gene matches: 7. The CDR3 contains 15 residues. Per the germline V gene, CDR1 is WSHSY and CDR2 is SAAADI. The CDR3 bases are TGCGCCAGCAGGAAACAACAGGGGGTTAACTATGGCTACACCTTC. Its translation: CASRKQQGVNYGYTF.

This CDR3 is CASSSRTGPTGEAFF. In DNA, the CDR3 is TGTGCCAGCAGCTCCCGGACAGGGCCCACCGGGGAAGCTTTCTTT. The chain uses TRBV5-4 and TRBJ1-1; 8 positions match TRBD1. Germline trimming cut 3 bases from V and 8 bases from J; bases unmatched to any gene: 12. The CDR3 is 15 amino acids. CDR1 is SGHNT and CDR2 is YYREEE in the germline V gene (reference sequence). Combining the CDR3 with reference TRBV5-4 and TRBJ1-1 gives the whole variable domain ETGVTQSPTHLIKTRGQQVTLRCSSQSGHNTVSWYQQALGQGPQFIFQYYREEENGRGNFPPRFSGLQFPNYSSELNVNALELDDSALYLCASSSRTGPTGEAFFGQGTRLTVV.